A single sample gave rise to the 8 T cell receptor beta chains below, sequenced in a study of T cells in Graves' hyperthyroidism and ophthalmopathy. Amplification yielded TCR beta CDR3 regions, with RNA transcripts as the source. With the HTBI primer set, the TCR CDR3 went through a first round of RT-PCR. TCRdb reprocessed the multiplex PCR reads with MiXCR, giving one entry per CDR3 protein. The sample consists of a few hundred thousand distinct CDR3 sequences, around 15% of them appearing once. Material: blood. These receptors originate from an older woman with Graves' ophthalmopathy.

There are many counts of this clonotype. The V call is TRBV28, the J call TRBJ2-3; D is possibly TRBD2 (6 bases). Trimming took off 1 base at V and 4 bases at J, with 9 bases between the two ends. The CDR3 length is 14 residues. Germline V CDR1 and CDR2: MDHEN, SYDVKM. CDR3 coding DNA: TGTGCCAGCAGTTTATCGGGAGCTTCAGATACGCAGTATTTT. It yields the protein CASSLSGASDTQYF. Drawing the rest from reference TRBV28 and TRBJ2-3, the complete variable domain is DVKVTQSSRYLVKRTGEKVFLECVQDMDHENMFWYRQDPGLGLRLIYFSYDVKMKEKGDIPEGYSVSREKKERFSLILESASTNQTSMYLCASSLSGASDTQYFGPGTRLTVL.

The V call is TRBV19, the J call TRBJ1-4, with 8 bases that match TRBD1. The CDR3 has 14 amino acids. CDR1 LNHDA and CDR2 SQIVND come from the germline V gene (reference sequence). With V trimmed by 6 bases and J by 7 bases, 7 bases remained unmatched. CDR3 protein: CASSGQGEVEKLFF. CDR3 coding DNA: TGTGCCAGTAGCGGACAGGGTGAGGTTGAAAAACTGTTTTTT.

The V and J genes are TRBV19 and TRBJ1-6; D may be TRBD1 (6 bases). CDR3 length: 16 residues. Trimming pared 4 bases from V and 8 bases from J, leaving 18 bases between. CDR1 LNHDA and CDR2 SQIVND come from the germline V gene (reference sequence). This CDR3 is CASSTLRRGSDSPLHF. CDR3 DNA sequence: TGTGCCAGTAGTACCCTGCGCAGGGGATCGGATTCACCCCTCCACTTT.

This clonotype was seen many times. The CDR3 loop is CASSAGYSPLHF. DNA of the CDR3: TGTGCCAGCAGCGCGGGATATTCACCCCTCCACTTT. V gene TRBV3-1 combines with J gene TRBJ1-6, with D unresolved. The germline gives CDR1 LGHDT, CDR2 YNNKEL (reference sequence). Trimming left V 5 bases short and J 8 bases short, with 7 bases between. The CDR3 has 12 amino acids.

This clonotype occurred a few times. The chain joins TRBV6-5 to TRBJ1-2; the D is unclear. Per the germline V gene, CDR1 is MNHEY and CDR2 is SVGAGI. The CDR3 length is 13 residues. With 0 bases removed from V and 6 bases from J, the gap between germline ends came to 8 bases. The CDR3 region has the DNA TGTGCCAGCAGTTACTCCAACGTCGATGGCTACACCTTC. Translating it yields CASSYSNVDGYTF.

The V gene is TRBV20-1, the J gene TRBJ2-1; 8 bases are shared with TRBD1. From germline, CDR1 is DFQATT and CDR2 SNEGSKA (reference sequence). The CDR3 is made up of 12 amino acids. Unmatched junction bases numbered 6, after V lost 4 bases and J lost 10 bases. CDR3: CSAKPGGEEQFF. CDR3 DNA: TGCAGTGCTAAGCCAGGGGGCGAGGAGCAGTTCTTC.

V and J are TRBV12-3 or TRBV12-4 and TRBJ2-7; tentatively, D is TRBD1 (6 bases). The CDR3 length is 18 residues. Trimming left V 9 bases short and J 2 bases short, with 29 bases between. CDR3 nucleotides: TGTGCCAGTACTTCGCGGCTTTACAGGGATCCCCTGACCTACGAGCAGTACTTC. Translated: CASTSRLYRDPLTYEQYF.

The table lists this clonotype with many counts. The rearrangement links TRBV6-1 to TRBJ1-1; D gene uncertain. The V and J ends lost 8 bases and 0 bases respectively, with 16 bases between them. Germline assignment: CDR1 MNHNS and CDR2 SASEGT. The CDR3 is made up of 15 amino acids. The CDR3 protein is CASGLGSGMNTEAFF. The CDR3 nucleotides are TGTGCCAGCGGCCTGGGGTCGGGCATGAACACTGAAGCTTTCTTT.